This entry lists 30 T cell receptor beta chains sequenced from one sample in a study of blood T cell repertoires in COVID-19. Clones were read by immunoSEQ multiplex PCR, and TCRdb kept only the in-frame ones, dropping some. The table records 250,000 to 300,000 clones, around nine tenths of them present only once. Source material: PBMCs or T cells enriched from blood (not recorded which). Receptor source: a woman in her sixties in a cohort exposed to, infected with or recovered from COVID-19 (not recorded which).

J is TRBJ1-2 and V is TRBV12-3 or TRBV12-4; unclear D gene. The CDR3 extends over 13 amino acids. Deletions cut 6 bases from V and 3 bases from J, with 11 bases between. The CDR3 coding sequence is TGTGCCAGCAGCAGGACTCAATACTATGGCTACACCTTC. This gives the protein CASSRTQYYGYTF.

V and J are TRBV18 and TRBJ2-1; 12 bases map to TRBD2. The germline V gene has CDR1 KGHSH and CDR2 LQKENI. V lost 3 bases, J lost 7 bases, and 7 bases stayed unmatched. This CDR3 is 16 amino acids long. Here the CDR3 reads CASSPLLAGGPNEQFF. CDR3 coding DNA: TGTGCCAGCTCACCCCTTCTAGCGGGAGGGCCAAATGAGCAGTTCTTC.

The chain recombines TRBV9 with TRBJ1-6, with TRBD1 matching 11 bases. This CDR3 has 16 residues. The junction had 6 bases not matched to a gene; V was cut back by 4 bases and J by 6 bases. Germline V lookup: CDR1 SGDLS, CDR2 YYNGEE. The CDR3 protein is CASSPRTGGLNSPLHF. The CDR3, as DNA: TGTGCCAGCAGCCCCCGGACAGGGGGCCTTAATTCACCCCTCCACTTT. The whole variable domain, remainder taken from reference TRBV9 and TRBJ1-6, is DSGVTQTPKHLITATGQRVTLRCSPRSGDLSVYWYQQSLDQGLQFLIQYYNGEERAKGNILERFSAQQFPDLHSELNLSSLELGDSALYFCASSPRTGGLNSPLHFGNGTRLTVT.

The chain employs TRBV24-1 and TRBJ2-5; 7 bases match TRBD2. Trimming cost V 1 base and J 4 bases; bases outside gene matches: 8. The CDR3 contains 16 residues. CDR1 and CDR2 from the germline V gene are KGHDR and SFDVKD. In nucleotides, the CDR3 is TGTGCCACCAGTGATTTTGGGGCTAGCGGCTCAGAGACCCAGTACTTC. Translated, it gives CATSDFGASGSETQYF.

The V call is TRBV10-3, the J call TRBJ2-1, with 9 positions matching TRBD1. The germline CDR1 and CDR2 sequences are ENHRY and SYGVKD. The ends lost 7 bases at V and 1 base at J; junction bases unmatched: 8. This CDR3 is built from 16 residues. CDR3 sequence reads: CAITPGQGHSYNEQFF. In DNA, the CDR3 is TGTGCCATCACCCCGGGACAGGGACATTCCTACAATGAGCAGTTCTTC.

The CDR3, as DNA: TGTGCCAGCAGCTTAAGGGGACAGGGTATTGATGGCTACACCTTC. Translation gives CASSLRGQGIDGYTF. The chain employs TRBV11-2 and TRBJ1-2; 9 positions agree with TRBD1. J was trimmed by 6 bases and V by 2 bases; bases with no gene match: 7. CDR1 SGHAT and CDR2 FQNNGV come from the germline V gene. The CDR3 contains 15 residues.

The CDR3 bases are TGTGCCTGGAGTGTACAGAGAACTAGCGGGAGGAGTACCGAGCAGTACTTC. Translating it yields CAWSVQRTSGRSTEQYF. The genes are TRBV30 and TRBJ2-7, with 12 bases lining up with TRBD2. V was clipped by 0 bases and J by 6 bases; unmatched bases: 12. The CDR3 is 17 residues long. The germline gives CDR1 GTSNPN, CDR2 SVGIG (reference sequence).

The gene calls are TRBV11-3 and TRBJ1-2; D ambiguous. The V gene's germline CDR1 is SGHNT and CDR2 YENEEA. Trimming pared 0 bases from V and 6 bases from J, leaving 11 bases between. This CDR3 is 14 amino acids long. DNA for the CDR3: TGTGCCAGCAGCTTAGATTCAAGAGATAATGGCTACACCTTC. It yields the protein CASSLDSRDNGYTF.

The V gene is TRBV28, the J gene TRBJ1-6; TRBD1 matches at 8 bases. With 8 bases clipped from V and 10 bases from J, the junction kept 10 bases outside the gene matches. CDR3 length: 14 residues. CDR1 MDHEN and CDR2 SYDVKM come from the germline V gene. CDR3 loop: CASQGALGQSPLHF. In DNA form, the CDR3 reads TGTGCCAGCCAGGGGGCGCTGGGTCAGTCACCCCTCCACTTT.

In DNA form, the CDR3 reads TGTGCCAGCAGTTTCGGCAGGGCCTACGAGCAGTACTTC. This translates into CASSFGRAYEQYF. This chain uses TRBV28 with TRBJ2-7; D is possibly TRBD1 (5 bases). The CDR3 extends over 13 amino acids. The ends were cut back, 3 bases at V and 2 bases at J, with 8 bases in the middle. Per germline, CDR1 MDHEN and CDR2 SYDVKM.

The chain uses TRBV4-1 and TRBJ2-1; TRBD2 might be the D (7 bases). Germline loops: CDR1 MGHRA, CDR2 YSYEKL. Deletions cut 3 bases from V and 8 bases from J, with 20 bases between. The CDR3 extends over 16 amino acids. For the CDR3, the DNA is TGCGCCAGCAGCCAGGGGTGGGGGGGCGAGTTGGATGAGCAGTTCTTC. Translation gives CASSQGWGGELDEQFF.

The rearrangement uses TRBV3-1 (or the pseudogene TRBV3-2) and TRBJ2-3; TRBD2 might be the D (5 bases). Deletions cut 2 bases from V and 0 bases from J, with 21 bases between. CDR3 length: 19 amino acids. Germline CDR1 LGHDT, CDR2 YNNKEL (reference sequence). This CDR3 is CASSQTTRSGIPSTDTQYF. The CDR3 region has the DNA TGTGCCAGCAGCCAAACTACTAGGTCTGGTATCCCTAGCACAGATACGCAGTATTTT.

The rearrangement links TRBV5-1 to TRBJ2-1; 10 bases line up with TRBD2. This CDR3 is 17 amino acids long. V was pared by 4 bases and J by 7 bases, with 14 bases of the junction left unmatched. Per germline, CDR1 SGHRS and CDR2 YFSETQ. The CDR3 DNA reads as TGCGCCAGCAGCCTAGCTTCCGGAGCGGGAGGGAGGAATGAGCAGTTCTTC. The encoded protein is CASSLASGAGGRNEQFF.

The chain carries TRBV27 and TRBJ1-5; perhaps TRBD1 as D (6 bases). V was trimmed by 4 bases and J by 10 bases, leaving 23 bases between them. The CDR3 has 16 amino acids. The germline V gene has CDR1 MNHEY and CDR2 SMNVEV (reference sequence). CDR3 in amino acids: CASSSPGSNRASPQHF. CDR3 coding DNA: TGTGCCAGCAGTTCACCGGGAAGTAACAGGGCCAGTCCCCAGCATTTT.

The chain links TRBV28 to TRBJ1-5; 8 bases map to TRBD1. The CDR3 extends over 15 amino acids. J lost 6 bases, V lost 5 bases, and 9 bases had no gene match. Germline assignment: CDR1 MDHEN and CDR2 SYDVKM. The CDR3 DNA reads TGTGCCAGCAGTGCCCCCCAGGGGGCGATTCAGCCCCAGCATTTT. Its protein product is CASSAPQGAIQPQHF.

This chain's CDR3 is CASSKGLAESNTGELFF. CDR3 nucleotides: TGCGCCAGCAGCAAGGGACTAGCGGAATCGAACACCGGGGAGCTGTTTTTT. The V call is TRBV4-1, the J call TRBJ2-2, with 11 positions matching TRBD2. The junction had 5 bases not matched to a gene; V was cut back by 5 bases and J by 0 bases. The V gene's germline CDR1 is MGHRA and CDR2 YSYEKL. CDR3 length: 17 residues.

This chain connects TRBV5-1 to TRBJ2-7, with 7 bases matching TRBD2. The CDR3 length is 16 residues. From germline, CDR1 is SGHRS and CDR2 YFSETQ. Trimming removed 5 bases from V and 7 bases from J; junction bases left unmatched: 18. The CDR3 here is CASSMSVAGLRGEQYF. CDR3 coding DNA: TGCGCCAGCAGTATGTCGGTAGCGGGCTTACGAGGGGAGCAGTACTTC. Full variable domain (remainder filled in from reference TRBV5-1 and TRBJ2-7): KAGVTQTPRYLIKTRGQQVTLSCSPISGHRSVSWYQQTPGQGLQFLFEYFSETQRNKGNFPGRFSGRQFSNSRSEMNVSTLELGDSALYLCASSMSVAGLRGEQYFGPGTRLTVT.

The chain has TRBV27 and TRBJ2-5; 7 positions agree with TRBD2. Per germline, CDR1 MNHEY and CDR2 SMNVEV (reference sequence). The CDR3 length is 14 residues. With V trimmed by 5 bases and J by 7 bases, 10 bases remained unmatched. DNA of the CDR3: TGTGCCAGCAGTAGCTCCGGGGGGTACGGGACCCAGTACTTC. Protein sequence: CASSSSGGYGTQYF.

The V call is TRBV25-1, the J call TRBJ1-5; 8 bases match TRBD1. Looked up from germline, CDR1 is MGHDK and CDR2 is SYGVNS. This CDR3 has 14 amino acids. J lost 6 bases, V lost 6 bases, and 7 bases had no gene match. The CDR3 region is CASRKQGVLQPQHF. Here the CDR3 DNA reads TGTGCCAGCAGGAAACAGGGGGTTCTTCAGCCCCAGCATTTT.

A single count supports this clone. The gene calls are TRBV18 and TRBJ2-7; TRBD2 matches at 9 bases. This CDR3 comprises 14 residues. CDR1 is KGHSH and CDR2 is LQKENI in the germline V gene. The ends lost 6 bases at V and 7 bases at J; junction bases unmatched: 10. Written as DNA, the CDR3 is TGTGCCAGCTCGCTAGCGGGGAATTGGGGGGAGCAGTACTTC. This codes for CASSLAGNWGEQYF. Variable domain in full (rest from reference TRBV18 and TRBJ2-7): NAGVMQNPRHLVRRRGQEARLRCSPMKGHSHVYWYRQLPEEGLKFMVYLQKENIIDESGMPKERFSAEFPKEGPSILRIQQVVRGDSAAYFCASSLAGNWGEQYFGPGTRLTVT.

This clone was detected only once. This chain joins TRBV5-1 and TRBJ2-6, with D unresolved. CDR3 length: 16 residues. The V end was cut by 1 base, the J end by 4 bases, with 12 bases between. The V gene's germline CDR1 is SGHRS and CDR2 YFSETQ. This CDR3 reads CASSLHTATGANVLTF. The CDR3 DNA is TGCGCCAGCAGCTTGCACACAGCAACGGGGGCCAACGTCCTGACTTTC.

In the case of this clone: Its ends do not fully match the called genes, so a read error is possible. This chain connects TRBV5-1 to TRBJ2-3, with a tentative D call TRBD1 (7 bases). Germline lookup yields CDR1 SGHRS and CDR2 YFSETQ. The CDR3 has 13 residues. CDR3 amino acids: CASSSSTGDSLNF. The CDR3 nucleotides read TGCGCCAGCAGCTCGTCTACGGGGGACAGCCTCAATTTT.

V gene TRBV4-2 combines with J gene TRBJ2-7, with D possibly matching TRBD1 (5 bases). From germline, CDR1 is LGHNA and CDR2 YNFKEQ. Between the trimmed V and J ends, which lost 0 bases and 0 bases, there was a span of 36 bases. The CDR3 is made up of 24 amino acids. CDR3 amino acids: CASSQDPRLKHAYQGAMDSYEQYF. The CDR3 DNA reads TGTGCCAGCAGCCAAGATCCCCGGCTCAAGCACGCATACCAAGGGGCGATGGACTCCTACGAGCAGTACTTC.

Comments on this clone: The junction departs from germline at one end; a sequencing error may be responsible. J is TRBJ2-6 and V is TRBV9; D gene uncertain. Germline CDR1 and CDR2: SGDLS and YYNGEE. The CDR3 runs to 15 residues. Here the CDR3 DNA reads TGTGCCACCAGCAGCATGAGCTCTGGGGCCAACGTCCTGACTTTC. This codes for CATSSMSSGANVLTF.

This chain joins TRBV5-1 and TRBJ1-1, with D perhaps TRBD1 (5 bases). Germline V CDR1 and CDR2: SGHRS, YFSETQ. This CDR3 contains 13 residues. V was clipped by 1 base and J by 4 bases, with 8 bases between them. The CDR3 DNA reads TGCGCCAGCAGCTTGACGGGGGGCACTGAAGCTTTCTTT. Residues: CASSLTGGTEAFF.

The V and J genes are TRBV5-1 and TRBJ2-2; 10 bases are shared with TRBD2. CDR3 length: 15 residues. J was trimmed by 6 bases and V by 3 bases; bases with no gene match: 5. The V gene's germline CDR1 is SGHRS and CDR2 YFSETQ. DNA for the CDR3: TGCGCCAGCAGCTACATAGCGGGAGGCGCCGGGGAGCTGTTTTTT. This gives the protein CASSYIAGGAGELFF.

The chain recombines TRBV12-2 with TRBJ1-3; TRBD1, the table's D call, lacks a check against the DNA. TRBV12-2 is a known pseudogene. The CDR3 contains 14 residues. The CDR3 protein is CASAPDRGRNTIYF. The CDR3 DNA sequence: TGTGCAAGCGCCCCGGACAGGGGACGAAACACCATATATTTT.

This clone has just one count. V usage is TRBV4-1 and J usage is TRBJ2-5, with D perhaps matching TRBD1 (6 bases). V was clipped by 0 bases and J by 5 bases, with 16 bases between them. Germline-derived CDR1 and CDR2 are MGHRA and YSYEKL. CDR3 length: 16 amino acids. CDR3 DNA: TGCGCCAGCAGCCAAGATGGGACAAAGAAGGGGGAGACCCAGTACTTC. Encoded protein: CASSQDGTKKGETQYF.

This chain uses TRBV5-1 with TRBJ2-5; 7 bases agree with TRBD2. In germline, CDR1 is SGHRS, CDR2 YFSETQ. The CDR3 has 15 residues. The trim removed 1 base at V and 5 bases at J, leaving 8 bases unmatched. CDR3 sequence (DNA): TGCGCCAGCAGCTTGAGCCTAGCGGCCTACGAGACCCAGTACTTC. Its protein is CASSLSLAAYETQYF.

V and J are TRBV18 and TRBJ2-3; a possible D gene is TRBD2 (5 bases). Germline V gene lookup returns CDR1 KGHSH and CDR2 LQKENI. V was pared by 2 bases and J by 6 bases, with 12 bases between. The CDR3 covers 14 residues. CDR3 in amino acids: CASSPGLLQDTQYF. The DNA for the CDR3 is TGTGCCAGCTCACCAGGACTCCTTCAGGATACGCAGTATTTT.